The present entry profiles one T cell receptor (beta chain) with its context. Its antigen is currently unknown. This sample is drawn from a study of T cells in Graves' hyperthyroidism and ophthalmopathy. What was amplified from RNA transcripts were TCR beta CDR3 regions. A set of HTBI primers served as the primers for a first-round RT-PCR of the TCR CDR3. TCRdb processed the multiplex PCR reads anew with MiXCR; each CDR3 protein has one entry. The sample has hundreds of thousands of distinct CDR3 sequences; 38% are singletons. Study-wide points: Model output signaled ophthalmopathy a median roughly 6.5 months ahead of onset.

This CDR3 has 13 amino acids. Germline CDR1 reads LNHDA; CDR2 reads SQIVND (reference sequence). The V end lost 1 base, the J end lost 4 bases, and 8 bases lay between the germline ends. If no ophthalmopathy progression occurred within 18 months, Graves' hyperthyroidism was stable. Diagnosing involved the use of clinical symptoms, serum thyroxine and TRAb, thyroid ultrasound and orbital computed tomography. The chain links TRBV19 to TRBJ2-7; a weak D match, TRBD2 (5 bases). The sequence derives from a man aged 18 to 30 with Graves' hyperthyroidism. Sequencing used blood. This chain's CDR3 is CASSIVGAYEQYF. The CDR3 DNA follows: TGTGCCAGTAGTATAGTGGGAGCTTACGAGCAGTACTTC.